One sample yielded the 32 T cell receptor beta chains listed below, sequenced in a study of molecular identifiers for immune sequencing clone quantification. TCRdb re-called the PCR reads through MiXCR, storing one row per CDR3 protein. The top ten hold 0.6% to 0.9% of the sample, which has approximately 630,000 distinct CDR3 sequences, 25% seen once. Material: naive CD8+ T cells from blood, with Jurkat cell RNA spiked in. Subset indicated: FACS-sorted CD8+CD4-CCR7+CD45RA+ naive T cells. The receptors derive from a human donor in good health. Some libraries in this study had Jurkat cell RNA spiked in.

On this clonotype itself: A read error is possible here, since a much larger clone lies one base away. The chain uses TRBV4-3 and TRBJ2-3; unclear D gene. The CDR3 covers 13 residues. Germline CDR1 LGHNA, CDR2 YSLEER. The CDR3 sequence: CAGSTSSTDTQYF. CDR3 coding DNA: TGCGCCGGCAGCACATCCAGCACAGATACGCAGTATTTT.

This clonotype was seen many times. Germline and junction disagree at one end, which may indicate a read error. This sequence joins TRBV16 and TRBJ1-1; TRBD1 is a possible D gene (5 bases). The CDR3 covers 13 residues. Germline lookup yields CDR1 KGHSY and CDR2 FQNENV. The CDR3 is CASSQGRGTEAFF. CDR3 nucleotide sequence: TGCGCCAGCAGCCAAGGGAGGGGCACTGAAGCTTTCTTT.

Regarding this clonotype: A read error may account for a junction end that differs from germline. The chain carries TRBV14 and TRBJ2-7; 7 nucleotides match TRBD2. Germline-derived CDR1 and CDR2 are SGHDN and FVKESK. The CDR3 sequence is 14 residues long. CDR3 bases: TGTGCCAGCGGCCACTCTGGGGGGGTTGACGAGCAGTACTTC. It codes for CASGHSGGVDEQYF.

The chain combines TRBV12-3 or TRBV12-4 with TRBJ1-2; maybe TRBD1 (6 bases). This CDR3 has 13 residues. V gave up 5 bases and J gave up 7 bases, with 14 bases separating them. The CDR3 sequence is CASSRPGQFGYTF. The DNA for the CDR3 is TGTGCCAGCAGTCGTCCGGGACAATTTGGCTACACCTTC.

The sample holds a few counts of this clonotype. This chain uses TRBV6-1 with TRBJ2-2, with unresolved D. Per the germline V gene, CDR1 is MNHNS and CDR2 is SASEGT. V gave up 2 bases and J gave up 6 bases, with 7 bases separating them. This CDR3 has 13 residues. The DNA for the CDR3 is TGTGCCAGCAGTGAATTAGGGTCCGGGGAGCTGTTTTTT. Translation: CASSELGSGELFF.

The chain links TRBV11-2 to TRBJ2-3, with D possibly TRBD1 on 6 matching bases. CDR1 is SGHAT, CDR2 FQNNGV, per germline. The germline V and J ends were trimmed by 5 bases and 10 bases, with 16 bases remaining between them. The CDR3 runs to 13 residues. In DNA, the CDR3 is TGTGCCAGCAGCACACCGGGACACCATCCGCAGTATTTT. The encoded protein is CASSTPGHHPQYF. Together with reference TRBV11-2 and TRBJ2-3, the CDR3 gives the full variable domain: EAGVAQSPRYKIIEKRQSVAFWCNPISGHATLYWYQQILGQGPKLLIQFQNNGVVDDSQLPKDRFSAERLKGVDSTLKIQPAKLEDSAVYLCASSTPGHHPQYFGPGTRLTVL.

This clonotype showed up many times. V gene TRBV20-1 combines with J gene TRBJ2-7; D gene uncertain. The CDR3 has 14 residues. Trimming removed 0 bases at V and 3 bases at J, with 12 bases between. CDR1 and CDR2 (germline): DFQATT, SNEGSKA (reference sequence). CDR3 nucleotide sequence: TGCAGTGCTAGAGATCGAGCCAAGGTCTACGAGCAGTACTTC. This gives the protein CSARDRAKVYEQYF.

This clonotype occurred many times. The chain links TRBV7-9 to TRBJ2-7, with 7 bases that match TRBD2. The V gene end was trimmed by 4 bases and the J gene end by 4 bases; junction bases not matched to a gene: 4. This CDR3 comprises 13 residues. The germline CDR1 and CDR2 sequences are SEHNR and FQNEAQ (reference sequence). The CDR3 loop reads CASSSGLVYEQYF. The CDR3 DNA follows: TGTGCCAGCAGCTCCGGACTAGTTTACGAGCAGTACTTC.

In its sample, this clonotype was seen many times. The V gene is TRBV7-8, the J gene TRBJ2-7; D perhaps matches TRBD2 (5 bases). Trimming took off 0 bases at V and 6 bases at J, with 12 bases between the two ends. The CDR3 contains 14 residues. Germline V gene data show CDR1 as SGHVS and CDR2 as FQNEAQ. In DNA form, the CDR3 reads TGTGCCAGCAGCTTAGCGACCCCCGGAGGCGAGCAGTACTTC. Translating it yields CASSLATPGGEQYF.

This clonotype was seen at least ten times. V is TRBV7-9 and J is TRBJ2-7, with TRBD1 identical over 11 bases. Germline V gene lookup returns CDR1 SEHNR and CDR2 FQNEAQ (reference sequence). J gave up 5 bases and V 4 bases, and 4 bases lay outside the gene matches. The CDR3 consists of 14 residues. In nucleotides, the CDR3 is TGTGCCAGCAGCTCGGGACAGGGGGTCGACGAGCAGTACTTC. Encoded protein: CASSSGQGVDEQYF. The entire variable domain, with the rest obtained from reference TRBV7-9 and TRBJ2-7, is as follows: DTGVSQNPRHKITKRGQNVTFRCDPISEHNRLYWYRQTLGQGPEFLTYFQNEAQLEKSRLLSDRFSAERPKGSFSTLEIQRTEQGDSAMYLCASSSGQGVDEQYFGPGTRLTVT.

The CDR3 region has the DNA TGTGCCAGCAGTTACTACCTAAGCGGCCCTGAAGCTTTCTTT. Translated, it gives CASSYYLSGPEAFF. The rearrangement links TRBV6-2 or TRBV6-3 to TRBJ1-1; D uncertain. The V gene lost 1 base and the J gene lost 6 bases, with 12 bases spanning the gap. Germline values: CDR1 MNHEY, CDR2 SVGEGT. CDR3 size: 14 residues.

V is TRBV7-3 and J is TRBJ1-1; D call uncertain. CDR3 length: 13 residues. The germline V gene encodes CDR1 SGHTA and CDR2 FQGTGA. Trimming removed 5 bases at V and 1 base at J, with 8 bases between. The CDR3 protein is CASSRSSNTEAFF. CDR3 sequence (DNA): TGTGCCAGCAGCCGTTCCTCGAACACTGAAGCTTTCTTT.

This clonotype was counted many times. The junction differs from germline at one of its ends, possibly a read error. The chain has TRBV19 and TRBJ2-3; tentative D call: TRBD1 (6 bases). Germline CDR1 is LNHDA and CDR2 is SQIVND (reference sequence). This CDR3 spans 12 amino acids. In DNA form, the CDR3 reads TGCGCCAGCAGGGGTGGCACAGATACGCAGTATTTT. Translated: CASRGGTDTQYF.

This clonotype is a singleton in its sample. The junction does not match germline at one end; this may be a read error. This chain links TRBV19 with TRBJ2-7; tentative D call: TRBD1 (6 bases). Germline V CDR1 and CDR2: LNHDA, SQIVND (reference sequence). The CDR3 contains 15 residues. DNA of the CDR3: TGTGCCAGTAGTATAGGCTACAGGGAGTCCTACGAGCCGTACTTC. It translates to CASSIGYRESYEPYF.

This clonotype was found a few times. The CDR3 DNA is TGCAGTGCTAGAGATAATGCGGATACCCTCCTCACAGATACGCAGTATTTT. Its translation: CSARDNADTLLTDTQYF. The J gene is TRBJ2-3, the V gene TRBV20-1; D remains unclear. The ends were cut back, 0 bases at V and 2 bases at J, with 18 bases in the middle. Germline V lookup: CDR1 DFQATT, CDR2 SNEGSKA (reference sequence). There are 17 residues in the CDR3.

This clonotype appeared a few times. For the CDR3, the DNA is TGTGCCAGCAGTTCTCCTAGCGGGACAGATACGCAGTATTTT. Protein: CASSSPSGTDTQYF. The J gene is TRBJ2-3, the V gene TRBV27, with 8 bases fitting TRBD2. The CDR3 length is 14 residues. Per germline, CDR1 MNHEY and CDR2 SMNVEV (reference sequence). V trimming: 4 bases; J trimming: 3 bases; junction bases outside the gene matches: 3.

In this sample, this clonotype turned up many times. The J gene is TRBJ2-3, the V gene TRBV6-5; 10 bases map to TRBD1. V lost 0 bases, J lost 1 base, and 4 bases stayed unmatched. From germline, CDR1 is MNHEY and CDR2 SVGAGI. The CDR3 sequence is 17 residues long. DNA for the CDR3: TGTGCCAGCAGTTACTCCTCCGGGACAGGGGGCACAGATACGCAGTATTTT. Translating gives CASSYSSGTGGTDTQYF.

The V and J genes are TRBV15 and TRBJ2-1; 13 bases match TRBD2. V lost 0 bases to trimming and J lost 4 bases; unmatched junction nucleotides: 3. The CDR3 spans 17 residues. In germline, CDR1 is LNHNV, CDR2 YYDKDF (reference sequence). The CDR3 region has the DNA TGTGCCACCAGCAGAGAGCGGACTAGCGGGAGATACAATGAGCAGTTCTTC. The encoded protein is CATSRERTSGRYNEQFF.

With regard to this clonotype: A junction boundary mismatches the germline segment, possibly from a read error. This chain connects TRBV7-9 to TRBJ2-6; D is perhaps TRBD1 (6 bases). Germline CDR1 SEHNR, CDR2 FQNEAQ (reference sequence). This CDR3 spans 20 amino acids. The CDR3 DNA is TGTGTCAGCAGCCCCGCCATCGGGACACCACCGAACTCTGGGGCCAACGTCCTGACCTTC. It codes for CVSSPAIGTPPNSGANVLTF.

This sequence joins TRBV7-2 and TRBJ1-1; D not certain. This CDR3 spans 14 amino acids. From germline, CDR1 is SGHTA and CDR2 FQGNSA. Between the trimmed V and J ends, which lost 0 bases and 6 bases, there was a span of 11 bases. CDR3 in DNA: TGTGCCAGCAGCTTAGCCCCGGGAGACCCTGAAGCTTTCTTT. Residues: CASSLAPGDPEAFF.

Of note for this clonotype: A single base separates this from a much larger clone, so it may be a read error. Because the CDR3 is missing its conserved closing phenylalanine or tryptophan, this is likely a read error. The CDR3 is CASSLTAGTEAFY. The CDR3 coding sequence is TGTGCCAGCAGCCTGACAGCCGGTACTGAAGCTTTCTAT. The chain uses TRBV5-6 and TRBJ1-1; tentative D call: TRBD1 (5 bases). V shed 4 bases and J shed 5 bases, with 12 bases lying between them. The CDR3 is made up of 13 amino acids. Germline values: CDR1 SGHDT, CDR2 YYEEEE.

The chain carries TRBV13 and TRBJ2-4; 10 bases fit TRBD1. Germline assignment: CDR1 PRHDT and CDR2 FYEKMQ (reference sequence). The CDR3 consists of 20 residues. V gave up 4 bases and J gave up 7 bases; unmatched junction bases: 22. In nucleotides, the CDR3 is TGTGCCAGCAGCTCCTCCCATATACGGGACAGGGGATCGGAAAACAACATTCAGTACTTC. Amino acid sequence: CASSSSHIRDRGSENNIQYF.

Many counts were recorded for this clonotype. The V gene is TRBV11-1, the J gene TRBJ1-1; no firm D call. The CDR3 has 14 residues. The V gene's germline CDR1 is SGHAT and CDR2 FQDESV (reference sequence). V was pared by 2 bases and J by 1 base, with 8 bases between. CDR3 region: CASSLFGPNTEAFF. The CDR3 region has the DNA TGTGCCAGCAGCTTATTTGGTCCGAACACTGAAGCTTTCTTT.

This clonotype was recorded a few times. The chain uses TRBV18 and TRBJ2-7; D not certain. Trimming removed 1 base from V and 5 bases from J, with 6 bases in between. Germline CDR1 reads KGHSH; CDR2 reads LQKENI. The CDR3 length is 12 residues. CDR3 bases: TGTGCCAGCTCACCACAGGGCCACGAGCAGTACTTC. It specifies CASSPQGHEQYF. Using reference TRBV18 and TRBJ2-7 for the parts outside the CDR3, the full variable domain is NAGVMQNPRHLVRRRGQEARLRCSPMKGHSHVYWYRQLPEEGLKFMVYLQKENIIDESGMPKERFSAEFPKEGPSILRIQQVVRGDSAAYFCASSPQGHEQYFGPGTRLTVT.

The sample holds many counts of this clonotype. In DNA form, the CDR3 reads TGTGCCAGCAGCCATCCCTCCCTAGGACAGGCTCCTCAGACCCAGTACTTC. It yields the protein CASSHPSLGQAPQTQYF. The chain links TRBV7-6 to TRBJ2-5; 7 nucleotides line up with TRBD1. The V gene end was trimmed by 5 bases and the J gene end by 6 bases; junction bases not matched to a gene: 18. The germline V gene encodes CDR1 SGHVS and CDR2 FNYEAQ. CDR3 size: 17 residues. The whole variable domain, filled in from reference TRBV7-6 and TRBJ2-5, reads GAGVSQSPRYKVTKRGQDVALRCDPISGHVSLYWYRQALGQGPEFLTYFNYEAQQDKSGLPNDRFSAERPEGSISTLTIQRTEQRDSAMYRCASSHPSLGQAPQTQYFGPGTRLLVL.

This clonotype appeared many times. The chain links TRBV29-1 to TRBJ2-3; D remains ambiguous. The CDR3 has 13 amino acids. Germline CDR1 reads SQVTM; CDR2 reads ANQGSEA. The V end lost 3 bases, the J end lost 2 bases, and 9 bases lay between the germline ends. CDR3 amino acids: CSVEGLNTDTQYF. The CDR3 DNA reads as TGCAGCGTTGAGGGTTTAAACACAGATACGCAGTATTTT.

This clonotype has just a few counts. The V call is TRBV10-3, the J call TRBJ2-5; TRBD1 might be the D (5 bases). Germline V gene lookup returns CDR1 ENHRY and CDR2 SYGVKD. This CDR3 spans 15 amino acids. V gave up 0 bases and J gave up 4 bases, with 12 bases separating them. CDR3 residues: CAISESPAQGETQYF. Here the CDR3 DNA reads TGTGCCATCAGTGAGTCGCCGGCCCAGGGAGAGACCCAGTACTTC.

This clonotype was counted many times. The genes are TRBV29-1 and TRBJ2-7; D may match TRBD1 or TRBD2 (5 bases each). Germline V gene data show CDR1 as SQVTM and CDR2 as ANQGSEA. This CDR3 is 14 amino acids long. V was trimmed by 7 bases and J by 3 bases, leaving 19 bases between them. The CDR3 bases are TGCAGCGCTATCACCGGGACGAGGATCTACGAGCAGTACTTC. Translation: CSAITGTRIYEQYF.

CDR3 loop: CSARDIGTNSYEQYF. The CDR3 DNA reads as TGCAGTGCTAGAGATATTGGGACAAACTCCTACGAGCAGTACTTC. V and J are TRBV20-1 and TRBJ2-7; tentative D call: TRBD1 (6 bases). The CDR3 covers 15 residues. Per the germline V gene, CDR1 is DFQATT and CDR2 is SNEGSKA (reference sequence). Between the trimmed V and J ends, which lost 0 bases and 0 bases, there was a span of 12 bases.

Ten or more counts support this clonotype. This rearrangement joins TRBV20-1 to TRBJ2-7; D gene ambiguous. Trimming pared 5 bases from V and 2 bases from J, leaving 10 bases between. This CDR3 contains 12 residues. Germline loops: CDR1 DFQATT, CDR2 SNEGSKA (reference sequence). The DNA for the CDR3 is TGCAGTGCTCCCCGCAGTACCTACGAGCAGTACTTC. Its translation is CSAPRSTYEQYF.

This clonotype showed up many times. The chain recombines TRBV7-3 with TRBJ1-1; 8 bases map to TRBD1. CDR3 length equals 18 residues. Trimming took 0 bases from V and 0 from J; bases not matched to a gene: 9. Germline assignment: CDR1 SGHTA and CDR2 FQGTGA. The CDR3 loop is CASSLTGVGTGLNTEAFF. For the CDR3, the DNA is TGTGCCAGCAGCTTAACTGGGGTCGGGACAGGTTTGAACACTGAAGCTTTCTTT.

This clonotype was observed at least ten times. The chain employs TRBV13 and TRBJ2-3; D gene uncertain. CDR1 PRHDT and CDR2 FYEKMQ come from the germline V gene (reference sequence). V lost 0 bases, J lost 2 bases, and 6 bases lay in between. CDR3 length: 14 amino acids. This chain's CDR3 is CASSLGRLTDTQYF. The CDR3 nucleotides are TGTGCCAGCAGCTTAGGGCGGCTCACAGATACGCAGTATTTT.